The 25 T cell receptor beta chains given below trace back to one sample, sequenced in a study of neoadjuvant anti-PD-1 for oral cavity cancer. Time point denoted: after neoadjuvant nivolumab, at surgical resection. Generated by immunoSEQ multiplex PCR, the TCRdb table keeps only in-frame clones and is missing some. The repertoire holds around 35,000 clones, with roughly two fifths as singletons. This sample comprised tumor tissue, obtained after nivolumab (anti-PD-1) treatment. Receptor source: a person between 40 and 79 years old with oral cavity squamous cell carcinoma.

This sequence joins TRBV5-4 and TRBJ2-4; 7 bases are a match to TRBD2. Looked up from germline, CDR1 is SGHNT and CDR2 is YYREEE (reference sequence). The J segment lost 3 bases and the V segment lost 4 bases, leaving 10 bases of the junction unmatched. The CDR3 contains 16 residues. The CDR3 region is CASSPGGQGSKNIQYF. The CDR3 nucleotides read TGTGCCAGCAGCCCGGGAGGTCAGGGAAGCAAAAACATTCAGTACTTC. Using reference TRBV5-4 and TRBJ2-4 for the parts outside the CDR3, the full variable domain is ETGVTQSPTHLIKTRGQQVTLRCSSQSGHNTVSWYQQALGQGPQFIFQYYREEENGRGNFPPRFSGLQFPNYSSELNVNALELDDSALYLCASSPGGQGSKNIQYFGAGTRLSVL.

This clone occurred a few times. The rearrangement joins TRBV30 to TRBJ2-5; 8 bases agree with TRBD2. Germline V gene lookup returns CDR1 GTSNPN and CDR2 SVGIG (reference sequence). CDR3 size: 12 residues. Trimming took 5 bases from V and 4 from J; bases not matched to a gene: 3. CDR3 loop: CAWRTSGETQYF. CDR3 nucleotide sequence: TGTGCCTGGCGCACTAGCGGAGAGACCCAGTACTTC.

Notes on this clone: The sample holds other DNA sequences that translate to the same CDR3. This chain uses TRBV5-1 with TRBJ1-4, with 9 bases fitting TRBD1. J lost 7 bases, V lost 0 bases, and 4 bases had no gene match. The germline CDR1 and CDR2 sequences are SGHRS and YFSETQ. This CDR3 has 15 residues. CDR3 bases: TGCGCCAGCAGCTTGGAAGACAGGGGGAGTGAAAAACTGTTTTTT. Its protein product is CASSLEDRGSEKLFF.

This clone was counted between two and nine times. The chain employs TRBV7-8 and TRBJ2-1; 11 nucleotides line up with TRBD2. The CDR3 is 15 residues long. J was trimmed by 6 bases and V by 5 bases; bases with no gene match: 6. The germline V gene has CDR1 SGHVS and CDR2 FQNEAQ. The CDR3 DNA reads TGTGCCAGCAGCCCTGGCCTAGCGGGAGGCAATGAGCAGTTCTTC. Its protein product is CASSPGLAGGNEQFF.

V usage is TRBV30 and J usage is TRBJ1-2, with 7 bases lining up with TRBD1. Germline V gene sequence: CDR1 GTSNPN, CDR2 SVGIG (reference sequence). Unmatched junction bases numbered 22, after V lost 1 base and J lost 5 bases. This CDR3 has 19 amino acids. The CDR3 here is CAWSAPGQIGSLSGYGYTF. CDR3 in DNA: TGTGCCTGGAGTGCGCCGGGACAGATCGGGTCGTTATCGGGGTATGGCTACACCTTC.

This chain joins TRBV2 and TRBJ1-2; unclear D gene. Trimming left V 2 bases short and J 0 bases short, with 13 bases between. The germline CDR1 and CDR2 sequences are SNHLY and FYNNEI. The CDR3 spans 16 residues. CDR3 DNA sequence: TGTGCCAGCAGTGAATTAAGGGTGGGCTCTAACTATGGCTACACCTTC. Encoded protein: CASSELRVGSNYGYTF.

The chain is built from TRBV28 and TRBJ1-1; weak D call: TRBD1 (6 bases). V lost 8 bases to trimming and J lost 1 base, with 11 bases between them. Germline lookup yields CDR1 MDHEN and CDR2 SYDVKM. The CDR3 has 13 residues. The CDR3 here is CASAGQPNTEAFF. The CDR3 nucleotides are TGTGCCAGCGCTGGACAGCCGAACACTGAAGCTTTCTTT.

The genes are TRBV20-1 and TRBJ1-2; 8 bases line up with TRBD1. V was pared by 4 bases and J by 8 bases, with 3 bases of the junction left unmatched. Per germline, CDR1 DFQATT and CDR2 SNEGSKA (reference sequence). CDR3 length: 11 residues. The CDR3 is CSATDRGGYTF. The CDR3 bases are TGCAGTGCTACCGACAGGGGAGGCTACACCTTC.

This chain links TRBV6-1 with TRBJ1-1, with 12 bases matching TRBD1. The V gene's germline CDR1 is MNHNS and CDR2 SASEGT. The CDR3 has 14 amino acids. The V segment lost 6 bases and the J segment 4 bases; nucleotides outside the gene matches: 3. Written as DNA, the CDR3 is TGTGCCAGCAGGGGACAGGGGGCGACCACTGAAGCTTTCTTT. Protein product: CASRGQGATTEAFF.

In its sample, this clone was seen many times. This chain connects TRBV5-1 to TRBJ2-1; weak D call: TRBD1 (5 bases). Between the trimmed V and J ends, which lost 2 bases and 7 bases, there was a span of 10 bases. The CDR3 length is 13 residues. Germline CDR1 and CDR2: SGHRS and YFSETQ. The CDR3 region is CASSFQGGNEQFF. CDR3 nucleotides: TGCGCCAGCAGCTTCCAGGGTGGAAATGAGCAGTTCTTC.

This clone was observed a few times. This chain uses TRBV9 with TRBJ1-2; 7 positions match TRBD1. The CDR3 covers 17 residues. CDR1 is SGDLS and CDR2 is YYNGEE in the germline V gene. The junction had 12 bases not matched to a gene; V was cut back by 3 bases and J by 1 base. The CDR3 protein is CASSGGVKGAGNYGYTF. CDR3 nucleotides: TGTGCCAGCAGCGGTGGGGTTAAGGGGGCCGGTAACTATGGCTACACCTTC. The variable domain in full, with the rest retrieved from reference TRBV9 and TRBJ1-2, is DSGVTQTPKHLITATGQRVTLRCSPRSGDLSVYWYQQSLDQGLQFLIQYYNGEERAKGNILERFSAQQFPDLHSELNLSSLELGDSALYFCASSGGVKGAGNYGYTFGSGTRLTVV.

The rearrangement joins TRBV2 to TRBJ1-2; 8 bases align to TRBD1. This CDR3 has 14 amino acids. V was clipped by 7 bases and J by 4 bases; unmatched bases: 8. Germline V gene lookup returns CDR1 SNHLY and CDR2 FYNNEI. CDR3 sequence (DNA): TGTGCCAGCACTCCACAGGGGGTGGGCTATGGCTACACCTTC. Its protein product is CASTPQGVGYGYTF.

This clone turned up a few times. J is TRBJ2-7 and V is TRBV7-8, with D tentatively TRBD2 (7 bases). The CDR3 covers 14 residues. The germline V gene has CDR1 SGHVS and CDR2 FQNEAQ. V lost 4 bases and J 2 bases, leaving 12 bases between the germline ends. This CDR3 is CASSSRGDTYEQYF. The CDR3 nucleotides are TGTGCCAGCAGCTCTCGGGGGGACACCTACGAGCAGTACTTC.

The chain links TRBV7-2 to TRBJ2-5; no clear D. This CDR3 is built from 12 residues. V dropped 5 bases and J dropped 5 bases, with 9 bases sitting between them. Germline V gene sequence: CDR1 SGHTA, CDR2 FQGNSA. The CDR3 DNA follows: TGTGCCAGCAGCCTCGGCTGGGAGACCCAGTACTTC. Residues: CASSLGWETQYF. Together with reference TRBV7-2 and TRBJ2-5, the CDR3 gives the full variable domain: GAGVSQSPSNKVTEKGKDVELRCDPISGHTALYWYRQSLGQGLEFLIYFQGNSAPDKSGLPSDRFSAERTGGSVSTLTIQRTQQEDSAVYLCASSLGWETQYFGPGTRLLVL.

The genes are TRBV14 and TRBJ2-3; unclear D gene. CDR3 length: 14 amino acids. Per germline, CDR1 SGHDN and CDR2 FVKESK. Trimming took off 4 bases at V and 6 bases at J, with 14 bases between the two ends. The CDR3 coding sequence is TGTGCCAGCAGCCCCATAGTCGACGTCGATACGCAGTATTTT. It encodes CASSPIVDVDTQYF.

This clone has only a few counts. The chain joins TRBV6-5 to TRBJ1-2; TRBD1 agrees at 7 bases. V shed 6 bases and J 3 bases; nucleotides not matched to a gene: 4. The CDR3 has 13 residues. Germline V gene data show CDR1 as MNHEY and CDR2 as SVGAGI. CDR3 loop: CASSYTGDYGYTF. DNA for the CDR3: TGTGCCAGCAGCTACACAGGGGACTATGGCTACACCTTC.

In this sample, this clone turned up a few times. This rearrangement joins TRBV14 to TRBJ1-5; D is possibly TRBD1 (5 bases). The V gene lost 0 bases and the J gene lost 2 bases, with 17 bases spanning the gap. Germline loops: CDR1 SGHDN, CDR2 FVKESK. CDR3 length: 18 amino acids. CDR3 DNA sequence: TGTGCCAGCAGCCAAGATCCCCGGCAGGGCGTAGGCAATCAGCCCCAGCATTTT. This sequence encodes CASSQDPRQGVGNQPQHF.

For the CDR3, the DNA is TGTGCCAGCAGTTTATGGGGGCGCGAGCAGTACTTC. Translation gives CASSLWGREQYF. The chain joins TRBV27 to TRBJ2-7; TRBD1 might be the D (6 bases). V lost 1 base and J lost 6, with 7 bases in between. The CDR3 runs 12 residues. The germline gives CDR1 MNHEY, CDR2 SMNVEV (reference sequence).

Only a few counts were recorded for this clone. The V call is TRBV14, the J call TRBJ2-1, with 14 bases matching TRBD2. Germline V gives CDR1 SGHDN, CDR2 FVKESK. V was pared by 4 bases and J by 4 bases, with 6 bases of the junction left unmatched. The CDR3 loop spans 17 amino acids. Here the CDR3 DNA reads TGTGCCAGCAGCCGTCCCGGGACTAGCGGGGGTTACAATGAGCAGTTCTTC. This encodes CASSRPGTSGGYNEQFF. Variable domain in full (rest from reference TRBV14 and TRBJ2-1): EAGVTQFPSHSVIEKGQTVTLRCDPISGHDNLYWYRRVMGKEIKFLLHFVKESKQDESGMPNNRFLAERTGGTYSTLKVQPAELEDSGVYFCASSRPGTSGGYNEQFFGPGTRLTVL.

V usage is TRBV28 and J usage is TRBJ2-1, with D perhaps TRBD2 (6 bases). The V gene's germline CDR1 is MDHEN and CDR2 SYDVKM. The ends were cut back, 1 base at V and 0 bases at J, with 10 bases in the middle. There are 16 residues in the CDR3. The DNA of the CDR3 is TGTGCCAGCAGTTTATTGGGGGGTAGCTCCTACAATGAGCAGTTCTTC. Translated, it gives CASSLLGGSSYNEQFF.

J is TRBJ1-2 and V is TRBV30, with D maybe TRBD1 (5 bases). Germline V gene data show CDR1 as GTSNPN and CDR2 as SVGIG (reference sequence). The CDR3 covers 14 residues. V was pared by 3 bases and J by 7 bases, with 18 bases between. CDR3: CAWRLQALKSGYTF. The CDR3 coding sequence is TGTGCCTGGAGATTACAGGCCCTGAAGAGTGGCTACACCTTC.

This sequence joins TRBV10-3 and TRBJ1-2; D unresolved. The CDR3 is made up of 15 amino acids. Germline V gene lookup returns CDR1 ENHRY and CDR2 SYGVKD. V shed 3 bases and J shed 3 bases, with 14 bases lying between them. For the CDR3, the DNA is TGTGCCATCAGTGACAAGCCTTCGAAATACTATGGCTACACCTTC. This sequence encodes CAISDKPSKYYGYTF.

The V gene is TRBV18, the J gene TRBJ2-3, with TRBD2 matching over 8 bases. V trimming: 1 base; J trimming: 0 bases; junction bases outside the gene matches: 0. Germline lookup yields CDR1 KGHSH and CDR2 LQKENI. This CDR3 comprises 15 residues. CDR3 DNA sequence: TGTGCCAGCTCACCACGCGGGAGGAGCACAGATACGCAGTATTTT. Protein: CASSPRGRSTDTQYF.

In DNA, the CDR3 is TGTGCCAGCAGACCTGGACTAGTTCTGTCAGAGACCCAGTACTTC. Its protein product is CASRPGLVLSETQYF. The chain has TRBV7-7 and TRBJ2-5; 7 bases match TRBD2. This CDR3 has 15 residues. Looked up from germline, CDR1 is SSHAT and CDR2 is FNYEAQ (reference sequence). With V trimmed by 6 bases and J by 4 bases, 11 bases remained unmatched.

This clone was observed a few times. The chain links TRBV5-1 to TRBJ2-2; maybe TRBD1 (5 bases). CDR3 length: 16 residues. Germline V gene sequence: CDR1 SGHRS, CDR2 YFSETQ. Trimming cost V 0 bases and J 0 bases, with 9 bases left between them. In DNA form, the CDR3 reads TGCGCCAGCAGCTTGGGTACAGGCCCGAACACCGGGGAGCTGTTTTTT. Its protein product is CASSLGTGPNTGELFF.